Listed here are 26 T cell receptor beta chains from one sample, sequenced in a study of blood T cell repertoires in COVID-19 (dated by TCRdb to about 2020). The library was obtained by the immunoSEQ multiplex PCR assay. TCRdb obtained this table from immuneACCESS and retained in-frame rearrangements with V and J assigned. These tables miss some clones; where compared with another copy, unresolved V genes account for less than half of the shortfall, and the remainder is unexplained. Counted in this sample were about 80,000 clones; roughly three quarters of them appeared once. About 16% of the sample lies in the top ten. Input material: peripheral blood. The receptors shown here come from a man between 65 and 85 years old with active or convalescent COVID-19.

V usage is TRBV2 and J usage is TRBJ2-5; tentative D call: TRBD1 (5 bases). Trimming removed 4 bases from V and 1 base from J, with 13 bases in between. CDR3 length equals 15 residues. CDR1 and CDR2 (germline): SNHLY, FYNNEI. The CDR3 spells CASSARGRGQETQYF. The CDR3 nucleotides read TGTGCCAGCAGTGCCCGTGGAAGGGGCCAAGAGACCCAGTACTTC.

The J gene is TRBJ1-6, the V gene TRBV12-3 or TRBV12-4; maybe TRBD1 (5 bases). Trimming removed 5 bases at V and 6 bases at J, with 8 bases between. CDR3 size: 13 residues. The DNA for the CDR3 is TGTGCCAGCAGTACCGGGGGTAATTCACCCCTCCACTTT. Translating gives CASSTGGNSPLHF.

J is TRBJ2-5 and V is TRBV11-2; tentative D call: TRBD2 (5 bases). Germline loops: CDR1 SGHAT, CDR2 FQNNGV. V lost 3 bases and J lost 1, with 12 bases in between. The CDR3 runs to 15 residues. This chain's CDR3 is CASSLNPGFQETQYF. CDR3 DNA: TGTGCCAGCAGCTTGAACCCGGGATTCCAAGAGACCCAGTACTTC.

V gene TRBV29-1 combines with J gene TRBJ1-1; D is uncertain. Germline-derived CDR1 and CDR2 are SQVTM and ANQGSEA. The CDR3 is made up of 13 amino acids. V gave up 7 bases and J gave up 2 bases, with 14 bases separating them. The CDR3 DNA is TGCAGCGACGCCTCGGAGGGCAACACTGAAGCTTTCTTT. Its translation is CSDASEGNTEAFF.

This chain joins TRBV11-2 and TRBJ1-1; perhaps TRBD1 as D (5 bases). This CDR3 contains 12 residues. Germline loops: CDR1 SGHAT, CDR2 FQNNGV. Between the trimmed V and J ends, which lost 5 bases and 7 bases, there was a span of 11 bases. This chain's CDR3 is CASSPGWGEAFF. CDR3 coding DNA: TGTGCCAGCAGCCCAGGGTGGGGTGAAGCTTTCTTT.

With respect to this clone: Mismatch with germline at one junction end may stem from a read error. The genes are TRBV7-7 and TRBJ2-3; a possible D gene is TRBD2 (5 bases). Germline CDR1 is SSHAT and CDR2 is FNYEAQ (reference sequence). This CDR3 region has 14 residues. In DNA form, the CDR3 reads TGTGCTAGCAGCCCTCGGGGATTCGGAGATACGCAGTATTTT. It encodes CASSPRGFGDTQYF.

For the CDR3, the DNA is TGTGCCACCGGGCGGGACTCAAGCCCAGGGACGCAGTATTTT. It is translated as CATGRDSSPGTQYF. The chain uses TRBV15 and TRBJ2-3; D may be TRBD2 (6 bases). The length of the CDR3 is 14 residues. Deletions cut 8 bases from V and 9 bases from J, with 21 bases between. Germline V gives CDR1 LNHNV, CDR2 YYDKDF (reference sequence).

This chain connects TRBV5-4 to TRBJ2-7; 9 bases align to TRBD1. CDR3 length: 14 residues. CDR1 is SGHNT, CDR2 YYREEE, per germline (reference sequence). Trimming removed 4 bases from V and 2 bases from J; junction bases left unmatched: 4. CDR3 sequence: CASSPGTGTYEQYF. The DNA for the CDR3 is TGTGCCAGCAGCCCCGGGACAGGGACCTACGAGCAGTACTTC.

The chain recombines TRBV11-2 with TRBJ2-1; D uncertain. CDR1 is SGHAT, CDR2 FQNNGV, per germline. The CDR3 contains 14 residues. Trimming shortened V by 2 bases and J by 5 bases, and 10 bases separated the two germline ends. CDR3 DNA: TGTGCCAGCAGCTTATTTCAGTACAACAATGAGCAGTTCTTC. Its protein product is CASSLFQYNNEQFF.

The V gene is TRBV6-5, the J gene TRBJ2-3, with a weak D call TRBD1 (6 bases). Germline-derived CDR1 and CDR2 are MNHEY and SVGAGI. V lost 8 bases and J lost 4, with 16 bases in between. The length of the CDR3 is 14 residues. CDR3 bases: TGTGCCAGCCGAAGGGCAGGGGAATCAGATACGCAGTATTTT. Translation gives CASRRAGESDTQYF.

This chain uses TRBV10-1 with TRBJ2-1; tentative D call: TRBD2 (6 bases). The CDR3 length is 12 residues. Per germline, CDR1 WNHNN and CDR2 SYGVQD (reference sequence). V was trimmed by 2 bases and J by 10 bases, leaving 9 bases between them. CDR3: CASSEQGGEQFF. The CDR3, as DNA: TGCGCCAGCAGTGAGCAGGGAGGAGAGCAGTTCTTC.

The chain has TRBV7-3 and TRBJ2-3, with D perhaps TRBD2 (5 bases). The V gene's germline CDR1 is SGHTA and CDR2 FQGTGA. The CDR3 contains 13 residues. The V end was cut by 4 bases, the J end by 8 bases, with 13 bases between. This CDR3 is CASSSVLVSTQYF. The DNA of the CDR3 is TGTGCCAGCAGCTCGGTACTAGTTAGTACGCAGTATTTT.

This clone has just one count. The chain links TRBV28 to TRBJ1-2; D is possibly TRBD1 (5 bases). With 5 bases removed from V and 0 bases from J, the gap between germline ends came to 10 bases. The germline V gene encodes CDR1 MDHEN and CDR2 SYDVKM. The CDR3 totals 14 residues. As DNA, the CDR3 is TGTGCCAGCAGTAAATGGGGGGCTAACTATGGCTACACCTTC. The encoded protein is CASSKWGANYGYTF.

The chain links TRBV7-3 to TRBJ2-1; 11 nucleotides agree with TRBD2. Germline CDR1 reads SGHTA; CDR2 reads FQGTGA. V shed 5 bases and J 8 bases; nucleotides not matched to a gene: 8. The CDR3 contains 15 residues. CDR3 DNA sequence: TGTGCCAGCAGCCCGGGTAGCGGGGGGGCTGATGAGCAGTTCTTC. It specifies CASSPGSGGADEQFF.

The chain couples TRBV7-7 to TRBJ2-7; 12 bases are a match to TRBD1. Unmatched junction bases numbered 2, after V lost 3 bases and J lost 2 bases. The CDR3 length is 15 residues. CDR1 and CDR2 (germline): SSHAT, FNYEAQ (reference sequence). The CDR3, as DNA: TGTGCCAGCAGCTTGGGACAGGGGGCAGCCTACGAGCAGTACTTC. Amino acids: CASSLGQGAAYEQYF.

The V gene is TRBV15, the J gene TRBJ1-4; tentatively, D is TRBD1 (5 bases). CDR1 and CDR2 from the germline V gene are LNHNV and YYDKDF (reference sequence). There are 16 residues in the CDR3. V was pared by 0 bases and J by 8 bases, with 16 bases between. The CDR3 is CATSRDDEKGREKLFF. The CDR3 DNA reads TGTGCCACCAGCAGAGATGATGAGAAGGGGCGGGAAAAACTGTTTTTT.

This chain connects TRBV30 to TRBJ1-5, with D possibly being TRBD1 (6 bases). CDR1 is GTSNPN and CDR2 is SVGIG in the germline V gene (reference sequence). V lost 0 bases, J lost 6 bases, and 12 bases lay in between. There are 14 residues in the CDR3. CDR3: CAWSVQGTGQPQHF. CDR3 in DNA: TGTGCCTGGAGTGTACAGGGAACAGGTCAGCCCCAGCATTTT.

This clone was recorded once. The chain joins TRBV27 to TRBJ1-5; possible D gene TRBD1, 5 bases. The V end was cut by 6 bases, the J end by 2 bases, with 14 bases between. Germline V gene sequence: CDR1 MNHEY, CDR2 SMNVEV (reference sequence). The CDR3 sequence is 15 residues long. CDR3 region: CASRPAGGGNQPQHF. DNA for the CDR3: TGTGCCAGCAGGCCGGCTGGGGGGGGCAATCAGCCCCAGCATTTT.

This clone was seen once. CDR3 residues: CASSRGQGENIQYF. DNA of the CDR3: TGTGCCAGCAGCCGGGGACAGGGAGAAAACATTCAGTACTTC. The rearrangement joins TRBV7-9 to TRBJ2-4, with TRBD1 matching 9 bases. Germline-derived CDR1 and CDR2 are SEHNR and FQNEAQ (reference sequence). The CDR3 contains 14 residues. Trimming cost V 5 bases and J 5 bases; bases outside gene matches: 4. The full variable domain, with the rest looked up from reference TRBV7-9 and TRBJ2-4, is DTGVSQNPRHKITKRGQNVTFRCDPISEHNRLYWYRQTLGQGPEFLTYFQNEAQLEKSRLLSDRFSAERPKGSFSTLEIQRTEQGDSAMYLCASSRGQGENIQYFGAGTRLSVL.

The CDR3 sequence: CASSSGQGYTDTQYF. The CDR3 DNA reads TGCGCCAGCAGCTCAGGACAGGGATACACAGATACGCAGTATTTT. V is TRBV5-1 and J is TRBJ2-3; TRBD1 agrees at 8 bases. V was pared by 3 bases and J by 2 bases, with 5 bases of the junction left unmatched. There are 15 residues in the CDR3. Germline V lookup: CDR1 SGHRS, CDR2 YFSETQ.

This clone was observed a few times. This chain joins TRBV12-3 or TRBV12-4 and TRBJ2-7; TRBD1 might be the D (5 bases). The CDR3 consists of 13 residues. Trimming cost V 4 bases and J 2 bases, with 9 bases left between them. This CDR3 is CASSWGSTYEQYF. DNA of the CDR3: TGTGCCAGCAGTTGGGGCAGCACCTACGAGCAGTACTTC.

This chain connects TRBV28 to TRBJ2-3; the match to TRBD1 covers 10 bases. Trimming removed 5 bases from V and 2 bases from J; junction bases left unmatched: 4. Germline CDR1 MDHEN, CDR2 SYDVKM. This CDR3 contains 15 residues. CDR3 loop: CASSRGTGVTDTQYF. DNA of the CDR3: TGTGCCAGCAGTCGGGGGACAGGGGTCACAGATACGCAGTATTTT. The variable domain in full, completed from reference TRBV28 and TRBJ2-3, reads DVKVTQSSRYLVKRTGEKVFLECVQDMDHENMFWYRQDPGLGLRLIYFSYDVKMKEKGDIPEGYSVSREKKERFSLILESASTNQTSMYLCASSRGTGVTDTQYFGPGTRLTVL.

The V call is TRBV7-3, the J call TRBJ2-2, with TRBD1 matching over 8 bases. With 3 bases clipped from V and 7 bases from J, the junction kept 4 bases outside the gene matches. CDR1 is SGHTA and CDR2 is FQGTGA in the germline V gene. This CDR3 contains 14 residues. CDR3 bases: TGTGCCAGCAGCTTGCAGGGGGCGCACGGGGAGCTGTTTTTT. Translating gives CASSLQGAHGELFF.

The rearrangement uses TRBV12-3 or TRBV12-4 and TRBJ1-1; D remains ambiguous. The CDR3 is 11 amino acids. V lost 6 bases and J 12 bases, leaving 14 bases between the germline ends. The CDR3 here is CASRSEYLPFF. The CDR3 DNA follows: TGTGCCAGCAGGTCCGAGTACCTACCTTTCTTT.

V usage is TRBV2 and J usage is TRBJ1-6; 8 nucleotides match TRBD1. Germline values: CDR1 SNHLY, CDR2 FYNNEI. The CDR3 consists of 15 residues. The V gene end was trimmed by 7 bases and the J gene end by 7 bases; junction bases not matched to a gene: 9. Here the CDR3 DNA reads TGTGCCAGCAAGTCAGAGGACAGGGAAAATTCACCCCTCCACTTT. Its translation: CASKSEDRENSPLHF.

This clone was picked up a small number of times. V and J are TRBV4-2 and TRBJ1-6, with 8 bases fitting TRBD1. Looked up from germline, CDR1 is LGHNA and CDR2 is YNFKEQ. CDR3 length: 14 residues. The junction had 2 bases not matched to a gene; V was cut back by 3 bases and J by 7 bases. CDR3 protein: CASSHHRGNSPLHF. In DNA, the CDR3 is TGTGCCAGCAGCCACCACAGGGGGAATTCACCCCTCCACTTT.